The 3 T cell receptor beta chains in this list originate from one sample, sequenced in a study of CD8+CD57+ T cells in acquired aplastic anemia. CD8+CD57+ cell expansion, shown by flow cytometry, had occurred in the patients selected for sequencing. Profiles of TCR beta VDJ and CDR3 were generated from a genomic DNA template. TCRdb reprocessed the reads via MiXCR and lists one record per CDR3 protein. Seen here are approximately 150,000 distinct CDR3 sequences, 47% observed once, and the top ten hold roughly 1.2%. Sequencing was done on a sample of sorted CD4+, CD8+, or CD8+CD57+ T cells (not recorded which) from PBMCs. All receptors come from a human donor with aplastic anemia.

On this clonotype itself: This could be a read error, since a much larger clone is one nucleotide away. The chain combines TRBV24-1 with TRBJ1-4; D is perhaps TRBD1 (5 bases). Germline-derived CDR1 and CDR2 are KGHDR and SFDVKD. Trimming stripped 7 bases from V and 0 bases from J, with 11 bases between. The CDR3 has 15 residues. The CDR3 spells CATSIDRTTNEKLFF. The CDR3 DNA is TGTGCCACCAGCATCGACAGAACAACTAATGAAAAACTGTTTTTT.

In this sample, this clonotype turned up many times. The CDR3 region is CASSVGPGTTDTQYF. The DNA for the CDR3 is TGTGCCAGCAGCGTGGGCCCCGGGACCACAGATACGCAGTATTTT. The chain links TRBV5-6 to TRBJ2-3; either TRBD1 or TRBD2 may supply D (5 bases each). Germline CDR1 is SGHDT and CDR2 is YYEEEE. The CDR3 has 15 residues. The germline V and J ends were trimmed by 4 bases and 2 bases, with 14 bases remaining between them.

The rearrangement uses TRBV6-1 and TRBJ2-7; 11 positions agree with TRBD2. The CDR3 length is 14 residues. J gave up 3 bases and V 7 bases, and 5 bases lay outside the gene matches. Germline values: CDR1 MNHNS, CDR2 SASEGT. The CDR3 DNA follows: TGTGCCAGCATATCACTAGCGGGGGACTACGAGCAGTACTTC. Protein sequence: CASISLAGDYEQYF.